This is a list of T cell receptor beta chains from one sample in a study of blood T cell repertoires in COVID-19. Profiled with immunoSEQ multiplex PCR; TCRdb holds only in-frame clones, not every one. The table shows around 250,000 clones, with about 89% occurring only once. The sample taken for sequencing was peripheral blood. The receptors here all came from a man aged 35 to 55 with active or convalescent COVID-19. CDR3s include the opening cysteine and the closing phenylalanine or tryptophan. Each record gives: J gene, V gene, CDR3 protein.

TRBJ2-5 | TRBV6-5 | CASTPRGARETQYF
TRBJ2-7 | TRBV30 | CAWSTFLGHPEGFEQYF
TRBJ2-1 | TRBV11-2 | CASSLGELAGYLNEQFF
TRBJ1-1 | TRBV5-5 | CASSYLPDRIYNTEAFF
TRBJ1-1 | TRBV2 | CASSASMNTEAFF
TRBJ2-2 | TRBV7-2 | CASSPSSGTGGTGELFF
TRBJ2-7 | TRBV25-1 | CASSPDRAFEQYF
TRBJ1-2 | TRBV29-1 | CSVLPERGQNYGYTF
TRBJ2-7 | TRBV7-9 | CASSSGQSYEQYF
TRBJ2-2 | TRBV6-5 | CASASRGGGTGELFF
TRBJ2-3 | TRBV9 | CASSVGTSGSGTDTQYF
TRBJ1-2 | TRBV29-1 | CSIIVAGEYGYTF
TRBJ2-5 | TRBV2 | CASSEQGLIPETQYF
TRBJ2-1 | TRBV9 | CASSVSRDRVANEQFF
TRBJ2-7 | TRBV24-1 | CATSDPGRGGEQYF
TRBJ2-7 | TRBV7-8 | CASSGVAYEQYF
TRBJ2-3 | TRBV7-9 | CASSLGSRQPFGTQYF
TRBJ2-5 | TRBV14 | CASSETSGGQETQYF
TRBJ1-1 | TRBV19 | CASSIEEGVNTEAFF
TRBJ2-2 | TRBV24-1 | CATSDLRRGNTGELFF
TRBJ1-6 | TRBV28 | CASSLYYRNSPLHF
TRBJ2-2 | TRBV21-1 | CASSRDRDTNTGELFF
TRBJ1-6 | TRBV30 | CAWSVQGPALHF
TRBJ2-1 | TRBV30 | CAWSVRGTGGNEQFF
TRBJ2-2 | TRBV19 | CASTAGASNTGELFF
TRBJ2-7 | TRBV3-1/TRBV3-2 | CASSYRAISYEQYF
TRBJ2-7 | TRBV2 | CASSPRTSGGYEQYF
TRBJ2-5 | TRBV7-9 | CASSLQAGETQYF
TRBJ1-4 | TRBV28 | CASSWDRGEKLFF
TRBJ2-7 | TRBV10-1 | CASSEYRTGRTYEQYF
TRBJ2-7 | TRBV5-8 | CASSLVYEQYF
TRBJ1-4 | TRBV5-6 | CASSPGTTPKLFF
TRBJ1-5 | TRBV7-9 | CASSRTNSNQPQHF
TRBJ2-3 | TRBV7-9 | CASSPDRVGDTQYF
TRBJ1-2 | TRBV9 | CASSVGQEINYGYTF
TRBJ2-3 | TRBV7-3 | CASSSTRERTDTQYF
TRBJ2-5 | TRBV19 | CASGRETQYF
TRBJ2-3 | TRBV5-4 | CASGAGGTDTQYF
TRBJ2-1 | TRBV19 | CASSIGSGNIYNEQFF
TRBJ2-1 | TRBV19 | CASNRRSGSNEQFF
TRBJ2-5 | TRBV12-5 | CASGLVPSPETQYF
TRBJ2-2 | TRBV30 | CAWSAGSGKGGELFF
TRBJ2-7 | TRBV6-7 | CASSDWLFYEQYF
TRBJ1-2 | TRBV30 | CAWRGITTDRGYYGYTF
TRBJ2-1 | TRBV24-1 | CATSDFKEQFF
TRBJ1-2 | TRBV30 | CAWRREGEGFGYTF
TRBJ1-5 | TRBV7-2 | CASSLSGRDQPQHF
TRBJ1-1 | TRBV9 | CASSVRGTGNTEAFF
TRBJ1-6 | TRBV12-3/TRBV12-4 | CASSFAGSPLHF
TRBJ1-5 | TRBV5-1 | CASSLDGDGNQPQHF
TRBJ2-7 | TRBV19 | CASSPPRRGSYEQYF
TRBJ1-2 | TRBV7-9 | CASSLTQGHNYGYTF
TRBJ1-5 | TRBV20-1 | CSADGQETQHF
TRBJ1-1 | TRBV18 | CASSPRTDMNTEAFF
TRBJ2-1 | TRBV7-3 | CASSLKASFDEQFF